This T cell receptor (beta chain) was found in a study of beta chain features in type 1 diabetes. The isolated RNA, all of it, was reverse transcribed, so expressed TCRB transcripts were what got sequenced. The average output of naive, central memory and regulatory T cell samples was around 3.5 million reads. TCRdb's table, derived via immunoSEQ multiplex PCR, lists solely in-frame clones and lacks some. Here the sample spans around 310,000 clones, 11% being singletons. Study outcomes and limitations: Researchers cautioned that cDNA sequencing could over-represent cells with high TCR expression.

About 100 mL of blood, on average, came from one heparinised draw per donor. It was via CD45RO/CCR7/CD25/CD127/CD95/CD27 that CD4+ naive, central memory, regulatory and stem cell-like memory cells were sorted. Comment on this clone: The antigen remains undetermined.

The CDR3 length is 12 residues. The germline V gene encodes CDR1 SGDLS and CDR2 YYNGEE. V was cut by 5 bases and J by 4 bases, with 9 bases left in between. The source of this sequence is a woman aged 25 to 39 in good health. Sequences were obtained from naive CD4+ T cells from blood. V and J are TRBV9 and TRBJ2-5, with D unresolved. The CDR3 loop reads CASSLFGETQYF. The CDR3 DNA reads as TGTGCCAGCAGTCTCTTCGGAGAGACCCAGTACTTC. Based on the CDR3 plus reference TRBV9 and TRBJ2-5, the full variable domain is DSGVTQTPKHLITATGQRVTLRCSPRSGDLSVYWYQQSLDQGLQFLIQYYNGEERAKGNILERFSAQQFPDLHSELNLSSLELGDSALYFCASSLFGETQYFGPGTRLLVL.